Detailed here is one T cell receptor beta chain. Its antigen remains unknown. The T cells that were sequenced for TCR beta were CD8+ and CD4+ cells from blood. TEMRA cells were FACS-enriched and CD8+ and CD4+ T cells negatively isolated. CDR1 and CDR2 from the germline V gene are SNHLY and FYNNEI. The CDR3 is 16 residues long. Trimming shortened V by 7 bases and J by 2 bases, and 18 bases separated the two germline ends. These data belong to a study of CD8 T cells in Susac syndrome. The RNA, roughly 0.5 to 1 ug, was put through reverse transcription using random hexamers. Multiplex immunoSEQ PCR targeted 54 Vbeta and 13 Jbeta TCR beta segments. Via MiXCR, TCRdb re-called the immunoSEQ multiplex PCR reads, giving one row per CDR3 protein. The repertoire holds 110,000 or so distinct CDR3 sequences, with roughly 91% as singletons. Points from the study as a whole: As the study acknowledged, the number of individuals who were part of its TCR sequencing and HLA analysis was relatively small.

Sequenced material: CD4+ T cells from PBMCs. The TCR originated in a human donor in good health. The V call is TRBV2, the J call TRBJ2-1; D unclear. In DNA form, the CDR3 reads TGTGCCAGCAACCGAAAAGGCGGAAGAACCTACAATGAGCAGTTCTTC. It codes for CASNRKGGRTYNEQFF.